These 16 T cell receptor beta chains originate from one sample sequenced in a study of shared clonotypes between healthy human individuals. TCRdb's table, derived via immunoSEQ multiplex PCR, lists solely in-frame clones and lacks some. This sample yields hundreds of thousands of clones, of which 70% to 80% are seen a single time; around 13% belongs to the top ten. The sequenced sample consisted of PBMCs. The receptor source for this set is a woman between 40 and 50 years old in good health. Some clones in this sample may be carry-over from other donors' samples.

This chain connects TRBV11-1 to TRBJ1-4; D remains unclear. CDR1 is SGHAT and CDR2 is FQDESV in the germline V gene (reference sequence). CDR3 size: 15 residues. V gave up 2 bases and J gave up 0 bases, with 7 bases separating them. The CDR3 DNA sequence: TGTGCCAGCAGCTTAAATTCAGCAACTAATGAAAAACTGTTTTTT. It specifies CASSLNSATNEKLFF.

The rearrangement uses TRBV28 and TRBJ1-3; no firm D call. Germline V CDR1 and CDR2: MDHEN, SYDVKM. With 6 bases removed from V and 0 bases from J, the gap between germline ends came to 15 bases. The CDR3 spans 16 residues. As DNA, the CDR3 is TGTGCCAGCAGACCTATACGTACAGCCTCTGGAAACACCATATATTTT. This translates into CASRPIRTASGNTIYF.

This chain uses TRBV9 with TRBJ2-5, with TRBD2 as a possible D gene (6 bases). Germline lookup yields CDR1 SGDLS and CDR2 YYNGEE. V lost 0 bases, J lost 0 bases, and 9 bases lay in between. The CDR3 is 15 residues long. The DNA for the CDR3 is TGTGCCAGCAGCGTAGGACTAGACTACCAAGAGACCCAGTACTTC. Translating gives CASSVGLDYQETQYF.

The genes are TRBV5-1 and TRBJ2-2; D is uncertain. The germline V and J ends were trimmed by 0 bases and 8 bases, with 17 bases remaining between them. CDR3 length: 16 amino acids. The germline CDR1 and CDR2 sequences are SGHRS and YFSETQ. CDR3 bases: TGCGCCAGCAGCTTGGTGGGTGCTAGTGATTTGGGGGAGCTGTTTTTT. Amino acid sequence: CASSLVGASDLGELFF.

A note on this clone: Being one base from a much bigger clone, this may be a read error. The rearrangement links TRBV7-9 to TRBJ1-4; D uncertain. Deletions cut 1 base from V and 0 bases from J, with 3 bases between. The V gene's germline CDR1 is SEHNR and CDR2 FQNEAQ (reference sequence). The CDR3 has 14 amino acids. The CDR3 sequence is CASSLDATNEKLFF. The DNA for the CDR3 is TGTGCCAGCAGCTTAGACGCAACTAATGAAAAACTGTTTTTT. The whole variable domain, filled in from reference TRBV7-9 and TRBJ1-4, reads DTGVSQNPRHKITKRGQNVTFRCDPISEHNRLYWYRQTLGQGPEFLTYFQNEAQLEKSRLLSDRFSAERPKGSFSTLEIQRTEQGDSAMYLCASSLDATNEKLFFGSGTQLSVL.

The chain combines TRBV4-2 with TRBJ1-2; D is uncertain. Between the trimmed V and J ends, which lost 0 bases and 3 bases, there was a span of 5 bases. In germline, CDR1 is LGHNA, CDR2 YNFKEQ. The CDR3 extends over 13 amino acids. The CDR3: CASSQEGDYGYTF. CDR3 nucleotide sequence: TGTGCCAGCAGCCAAGAAGGCGACTATGGCTACACCTTC.

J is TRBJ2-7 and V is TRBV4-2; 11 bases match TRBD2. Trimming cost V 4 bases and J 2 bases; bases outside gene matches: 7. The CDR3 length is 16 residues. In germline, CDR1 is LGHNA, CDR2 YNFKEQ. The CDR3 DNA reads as TGTGCCAGCAGCCCGACGACTAGCGGGATTACCTACGAGCAGTACTTC. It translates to CASSPTTSGITYEQYF.

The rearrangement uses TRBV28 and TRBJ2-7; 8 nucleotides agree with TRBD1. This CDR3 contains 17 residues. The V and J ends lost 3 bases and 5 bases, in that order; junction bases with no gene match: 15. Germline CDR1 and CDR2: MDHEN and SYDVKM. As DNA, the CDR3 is TGTGCCAGCAGTTTTTCCCTACACAGGGGGTTTCAGGACGAGCAGTACTTC. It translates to CASSFSLHRGFQDEQYF.

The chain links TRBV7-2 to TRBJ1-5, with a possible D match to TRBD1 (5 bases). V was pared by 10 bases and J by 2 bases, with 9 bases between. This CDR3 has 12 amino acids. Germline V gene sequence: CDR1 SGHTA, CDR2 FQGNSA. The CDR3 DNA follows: TGTGCCACAGGGTACGGCAATCAGCCCCAGCATTTT. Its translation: CATGYGNQPQHF. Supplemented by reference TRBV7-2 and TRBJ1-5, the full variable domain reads GAGVSQSPSNKVTEKGKDVELRCDPISGHTALYWYRQSLGQGLEFLIYFQGNSAPDKSGLPSDRFSAERTGGSVSTLTIQRTQQEDSAVYLCATGYGNQPQHFGDGTRLSIL.

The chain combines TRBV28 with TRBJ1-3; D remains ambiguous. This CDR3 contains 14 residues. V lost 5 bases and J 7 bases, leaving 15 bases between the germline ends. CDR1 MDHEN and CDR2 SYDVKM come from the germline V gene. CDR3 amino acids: CASSPRALGNTIYF. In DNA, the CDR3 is TGTGCCAGCAGTCCGAGGGCCCTGGGGAACACCATATATTTT.

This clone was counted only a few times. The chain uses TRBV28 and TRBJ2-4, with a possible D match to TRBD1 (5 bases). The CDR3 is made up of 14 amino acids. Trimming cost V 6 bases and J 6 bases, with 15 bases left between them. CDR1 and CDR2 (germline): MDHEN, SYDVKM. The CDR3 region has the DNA TGTGCCAGCAGCCCTCCGACAGATACAAACATTCAGTACTTC. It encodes CASSPPTDTNIQYF.

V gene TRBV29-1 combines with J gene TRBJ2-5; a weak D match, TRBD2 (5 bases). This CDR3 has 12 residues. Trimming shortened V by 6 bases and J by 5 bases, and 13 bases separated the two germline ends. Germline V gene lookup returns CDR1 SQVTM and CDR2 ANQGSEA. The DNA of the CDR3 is TGCAGCGTCGGACTCGTCGGCGAGACCCAGTACTTC. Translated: CSVGLVGETQYF. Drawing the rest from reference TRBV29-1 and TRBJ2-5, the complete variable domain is SAVISQKPSRDICQRGTSLTIQCQVDSQVTMMFWYRQQPGQSLTLIATANQGSEATYESGFVIDKFPISRPNLTFSTLTVSNMSPEDSSIYLCSVGLVGETQYFGPGTRLLVL.

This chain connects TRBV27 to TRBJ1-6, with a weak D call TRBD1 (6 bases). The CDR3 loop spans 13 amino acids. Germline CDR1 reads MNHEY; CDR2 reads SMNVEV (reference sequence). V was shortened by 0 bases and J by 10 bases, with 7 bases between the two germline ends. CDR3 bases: TGTGCCAGCAGTTTATCAGGACAGTCACCCCTCCACTTT. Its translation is CASSLSGQSPLHF.

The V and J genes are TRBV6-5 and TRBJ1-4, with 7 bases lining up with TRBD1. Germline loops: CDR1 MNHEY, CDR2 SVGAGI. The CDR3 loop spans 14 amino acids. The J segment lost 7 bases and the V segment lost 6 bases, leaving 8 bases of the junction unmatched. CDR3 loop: CASRTRDSGEKLFF. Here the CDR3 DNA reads TGTGCCAGCAGGACCCGGGACAGTGGTGAAAAACTGTTTTTT.

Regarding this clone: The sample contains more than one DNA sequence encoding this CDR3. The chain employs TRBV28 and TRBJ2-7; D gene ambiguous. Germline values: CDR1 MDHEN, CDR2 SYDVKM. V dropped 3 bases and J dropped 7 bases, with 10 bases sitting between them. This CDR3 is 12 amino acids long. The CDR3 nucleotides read TGTGCCAGCAGTTTCGCTTCTCGAGAGCAGTACTTC. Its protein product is CASSFASREQYF.

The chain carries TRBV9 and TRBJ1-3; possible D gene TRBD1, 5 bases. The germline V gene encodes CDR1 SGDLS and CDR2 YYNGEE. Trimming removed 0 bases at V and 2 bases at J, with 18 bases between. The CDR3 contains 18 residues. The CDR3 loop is CASSVATGGRVAGNTIYF. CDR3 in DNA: TGTGCCAGCAGCGTAGCTACTGGAGGCAGGGTTGCTGGAAACACCATATATTTT.